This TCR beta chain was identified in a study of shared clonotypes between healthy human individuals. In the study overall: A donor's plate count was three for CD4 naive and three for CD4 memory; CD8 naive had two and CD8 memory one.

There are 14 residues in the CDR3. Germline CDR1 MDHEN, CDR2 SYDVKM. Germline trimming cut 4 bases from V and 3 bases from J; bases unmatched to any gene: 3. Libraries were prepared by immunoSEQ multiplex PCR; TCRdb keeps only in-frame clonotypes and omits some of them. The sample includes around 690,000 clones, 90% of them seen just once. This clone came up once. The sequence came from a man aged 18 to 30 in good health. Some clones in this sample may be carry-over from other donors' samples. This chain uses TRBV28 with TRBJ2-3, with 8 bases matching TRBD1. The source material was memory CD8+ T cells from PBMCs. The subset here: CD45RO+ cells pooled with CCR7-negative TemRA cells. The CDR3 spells CASSWTGSTDTQYF. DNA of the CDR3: TGTGCCAGCAGTTGGACAGGGTCGACAGATACGCAGTATTTT.